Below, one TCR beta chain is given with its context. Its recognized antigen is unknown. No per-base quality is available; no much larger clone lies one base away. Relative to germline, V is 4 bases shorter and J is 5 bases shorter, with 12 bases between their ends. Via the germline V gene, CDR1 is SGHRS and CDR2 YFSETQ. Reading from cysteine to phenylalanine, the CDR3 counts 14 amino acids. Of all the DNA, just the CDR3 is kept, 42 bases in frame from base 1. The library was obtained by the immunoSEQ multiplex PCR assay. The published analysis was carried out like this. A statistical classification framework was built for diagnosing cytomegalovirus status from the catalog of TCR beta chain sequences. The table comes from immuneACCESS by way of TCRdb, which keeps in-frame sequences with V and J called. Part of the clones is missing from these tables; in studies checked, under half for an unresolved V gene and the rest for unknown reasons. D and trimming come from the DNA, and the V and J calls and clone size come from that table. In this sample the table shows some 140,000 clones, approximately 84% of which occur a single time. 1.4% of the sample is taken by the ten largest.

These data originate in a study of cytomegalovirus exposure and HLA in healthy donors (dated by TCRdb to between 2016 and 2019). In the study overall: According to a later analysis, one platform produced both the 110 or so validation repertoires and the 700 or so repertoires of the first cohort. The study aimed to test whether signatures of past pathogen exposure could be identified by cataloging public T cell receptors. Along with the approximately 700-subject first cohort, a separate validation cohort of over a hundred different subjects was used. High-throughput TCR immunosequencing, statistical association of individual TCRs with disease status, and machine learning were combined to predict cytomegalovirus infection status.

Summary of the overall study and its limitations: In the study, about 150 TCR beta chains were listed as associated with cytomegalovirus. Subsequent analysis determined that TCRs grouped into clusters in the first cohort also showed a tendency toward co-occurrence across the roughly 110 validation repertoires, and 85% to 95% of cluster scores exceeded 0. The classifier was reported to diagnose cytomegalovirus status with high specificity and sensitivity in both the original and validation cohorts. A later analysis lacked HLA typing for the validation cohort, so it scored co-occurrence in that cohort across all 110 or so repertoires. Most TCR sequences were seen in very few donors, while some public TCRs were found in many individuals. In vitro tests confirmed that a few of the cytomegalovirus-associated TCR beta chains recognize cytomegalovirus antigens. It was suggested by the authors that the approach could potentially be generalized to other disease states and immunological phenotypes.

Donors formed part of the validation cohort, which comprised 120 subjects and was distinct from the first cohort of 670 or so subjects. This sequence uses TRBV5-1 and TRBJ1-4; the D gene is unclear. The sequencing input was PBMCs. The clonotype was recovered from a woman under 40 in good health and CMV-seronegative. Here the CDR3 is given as CASSPRGSNEKLFF. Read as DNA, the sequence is TGCGCCAGCAGCCCCCGGGGATCCAATGAAAAACTGTTTTTT.